The T cell receptor (beta chain) under discussion was sequenced for a study of T cell responses to AZD1222 COVID-19 vaccine. Trimming took 4 bases from V and 2 from J, leaving 13 bases between them. CDR1 and CDR2 from the germline V gene are KGHDR and SFDVKD. The CDR3 has 15 amino acids. Study findings and constraints: Among the donors, most were white British and more were female, and clonal diversity was possibly underestimated.

On this clone itself: Its antigen is undetermined.

This table comes from immunoSEQ multiplex PCR, and its TCRdb copy is limited to in-frame clones, with some not included. The table lists about 78,000 clones, roughly 87% of them singletons. The source material was peripheral blood, sampled on day 0 of MenACWY control vaccination. This chain connects TRBV24-1 to TRBJ1-2; D may be TRBD1 (5 bases). This receptor was obtained from an adult in good health. CDR3 protein: CATSDSGALNYGYTF. The CDR3 bases are TGTGCCACCAGTGACTCCGGGGCCTTGAACTATGGCTACACCTTC.